Listed below are T cell receptor beta chains from one sample, sequenced in a study of shared clonotypes between healthy human individuals. Profiling relied on immunoSEQ multiplex PCR, and the TCRdb table lists in-frame clones only, not all of them. The sample shows a few million clones, approximately 92% of them seen only once. The material sequenced was naive CD4+ T cells sorted from blood. The receptors derive from a man aged 18 to 30 in good health. Each CDR3 is given with its conserved first and last residue. Fields, in order: D gene, clone size, V gene, J gene, CDR3 DNA, CDR3 protein. A D gene is named only where the DNA matches it firmly. Not all rows give a size; the values are once, few, many and, for expanded clones, a class.

d_gene: .; abundance: .; v_gene: TRBV7-3; j_gene: TRBJ1-1; CDR3nt: TGTGCCAGCAGCCCTGGGGAGGGGCGAGGAGCTTTCTTT; CDR3aa: CASSPGEGRGAFF
d_gene: TRBD1; abundance: .; v_gene: TRBV13; j_gene: TRBJ2-7; CDR3nt: TGTGCCAGCAGCCGCGGACAGGGGGCGGACGAGCAGTACTTC; CDR3aa: CASSRGQGADEQYF
d_gene: .; abundance: .; v_gene: TRBV6-1; j_gene: TRBJ1-2; CDR3nt: TGTGCCAGCAGTGCTGTCAGCCAGGGGTATGGCTACACCTTC; CDR3aa: CASSAVSQGYGYTF
d_gene: .; abundance: .; v_gene: TRBV2; j_gene: TRBJ2-2; CDR3nt: TGTGCCAGCAGTGAATTACCGGCCGGGGAGCTGTTTTTT; CDR3aa: CASSELPAGELFF
d_gene: TRBD2; abundance: .; v_gene: TRBV5-1; j_gene: TRBJ2-5; CDR3nt: TGCGCCAGCAGCCCCGGGACTAGTTGGGAGACCCAGTACTTC; CDR3aa: CASSPGTSWETQYF
d_gene: .; abundance: .; v_gene: TRBV11-2; j_gene: TRBJ1-1; CDR3nt: TGTGCCAGCAGCTTAGATCTCCAGGCGGGGTCTGAGGACACTGAAGCTTTCTTT; CDR3aa: CASSLDLQAGSEDTEAFF
d_gene: .; abundance: few; v_gene: TRBV7-8; j_gene: TRBJ1-5; CDR3nt: TGTGCCAGCAGCTTAACGAATAGCAATCAGCCCCAGCATTTT; CDR3aa: CASSLTNSNQPQHF
d_gene: .; abundance: .; v_gene: TRBV5-6; j_gene: TRBJ1-5; CDR3nt: TGTGCCAGCAGCCTCGTCCCCGGTCAGCCCCAGCATTTT; CDR3aa: CASSLVPGQPQHF
d_gene: .; abundance: .; v_gene: TRBV28; j_gene: TRBJ2-2; CDR3nt: TGTGCCAGCAGGTCCGGGGAGGACACCGGGGAGCTGTTTTTT; CDR3aa: CASRSGEDTGELFF
d_gene: .; abundance: few; v_gene: TRBV2; j_gene: TRBJ1-4; CDR3nt: TGTGCCAGCAGGTGGAATGAAAAACTGTTTTTT; CDR3aa: CASRWNEKLFF
d_gene: .; abundance: .; v_gene: TRBV5-5; j_gene: TRBJ1-4; CDR3nt: TGTGCCAGCAGCTTGGCCCCGAGACAGGTGGTTAATGAAAAACTGTTTTTT; CDR3aa: CASSLAPRQVVNEKLFF
d_gene: .; abundance: once; v_gene: TRBV28; j_gene: TRBJ1-6; CDR3nt: TGTGCCAGCGGGGGATCACCCCTCCACTTT; CDR3aa: CASGGSPLHF
d_gene: TRBD2; abundance: .; v_gene: TRBV10-3; j_gene: TRBJ2-1; CDR3nt: TGTGCCATCAGCGCCGAACTAGCGATGGGCAATGAGCAGTTCTTC; CDR3aa: CAISAELAMGNEQFF
d_gene: .; abundance: .; v_gene: TRBV5-1; j_gene: TRBJ1-1; CDR3nt: TGCGCCAGCAGCCTACGGACGGCCGGGACTGAAGCTTTCTTT; CDR3aa: CASSLRTAGTEAFF
d_gene: .; abundance: .; v_gene: TRBV5-1; j_gene: TRBJ1-1; CDR3nt: TGCGCCAGCGGGCTCAGGGGACCCCCTGGGGAAGCTTTCTTT; CDR3aa: CASGLRGPPGEAFF
d_gene: TRBD2; abundance: .; v_gene: TRBV6-5; j_gene: TRBJ2-1; CDR3nt: TGTGCCAGCAGTTACTCGAGTAGCGGGGGGACTCGAGAGCAGTTCTTC; CDR3aa: CASSYSSSGGTREQFF
d_gene: TRBD2; abundance: .; v_gene: TRBV4-3; j_gene: TRBJ2-5; CDR3nt: TGCGCCAGCAGCCAAATACTTTCGGGAGGGACTCAAGAGACCCAGTACTTC; CDR3aa: CASSQILSGGTQETQYF
d_gene: .; abundance: .; v_gene: TRBV5-4; j_gene: TRBJ1-2; CDR3nt: TGTGCCAGCAGTCTCCCCCGGGACCGGGTTTCAAGGCCTTACACCTTC; CDR3aa: CASSLPRDRVSRPYTF
d_gene: TRBD2; abundance: .; v_gene: TRBV28; j_gene: TRBJ2-7; CDR3nt: TGTGCCAGCAGTCCCCGACCCGGGCCAAGGGGAGGTAGGGAGGGGCCCTACGAGCAGTACTTC; CDR3aa: CASSPRPGPRGGREGPYEQYF
d_gene: .; abundance: .; v_gene: TRBV28; j_gene: TRBJ1-1; CDR3nt: TGTGCCAGCACCATTGGGACTGAAGCTTTCTTT; CDR3aa: CASTIGTEAFF
d_gene: .; abundance: .; v_gene: TRBV28; j_gene: TRBJ2-2; CDR3nt: TGTGCCAGCAGCGGCCCTCACGGCGGCACCGGGGAGCTGTTTTTT; CDR3aa: CASSGPHGGTGELFF
d_gene: TRBD1; abundance: .; v_gene: TRBV19; j_gene: TRBJ1-5; CDR3nt: TGTGCCAGTACTACGGGACAGCCCAATCAGCCCCAGCATTTT; CDR3aa: CASTTGQPNQPQHF
d_gene: .; abundance: .; v_gene: TRBV6-1; j_gene: TRBJ1-2; CDR3nt: TGTGCCAGCAGTGAGGGGGGGCACTATGGCTACACCTTC; CDR3aa: CASSEGGHYGYTF
d_gene: TRBD2; abundance: .; v_gene: TRBV15; j_gene: TRBJ2-1; CDR3nt: TGTGCCACCAGCGGCCTAAGAGCGGGGGCCCACAATGAGCAGTTCTTC; CDR3aa: CATSGLRAGAHNEQFF
d_gene: .; abundance: .; v_gene: TRBV5-1; j_gene: TRBJ2-2; CDR3nt: TGCGCCAGCAGCTTGTTTGGGTCGGGCACCGGGGAGCTGTTTTTT; CDR3aa: CASSLFGSGTGELFF
d_gene: .; abundance: .; v_gene: TRBV7-8; j_gene: TRBJ2-7; CDR3nt: TGTGCCAGCAGCTTTCCGGGACACCCCTACGAGCAGTACTTC; CDR3aa: CASSFPGHPYEQYF
d_gene: .; abundance: .; v_gene: TRBV29-1; j_gene: TRBJ1-2; CDR3nt: TGCAGCGTTGCCGGACAGTTCTATGGCTACACCTTC; CDR3aa: CSVAGQFYGYTF
d_gene: TRBD2; abundance: .; v_gene: TRBV10-2; j_gene: TRBJ2-2; CDR3nt: TGCGCCAGCAGGGCGGGAGGGAACACCGGGGAGCTGTTTTTT; CDR3aa: CASRAGGNTGELFF
d_gene: TRBD1; abundance: few; v_gene: TRBV6-5; j_gene: TRBJ1-2; CDR3nt: TGTGCCAGCAGTTCGGGACAGGGGAACTATGGCTACACCTTC; CDR3aa: CASSSGQGNYGYTF
d_gene: .; abundance: .; v_gene: TRBV6-5; j_gene: TRBJ2-7; CDR3nt: TGTGCCACTGAAGAGGGGGACGGCTACGAGCAGTACTTC; CDR3aa: CATEEGDGYEQYF
d_gene: .; abundance: .; v_gene: TRBV18; j_gene: TRBJ2-7; CDR3nt: TGTGCCAGCTCACCGCCATCTCAGGGCTACGAGCAGTACTTC; CDR3aa: CASSPPSQGYEQYF
d_gene: .; abundance: .; v_gene: TRBV2; j_gene: TRBJ1-3; CDR3nt: TGTGCCAGCAGTGACAGGGCCTCTGGAAACACCATATATTTT; CDR3aa: CASSDRASGNTIYF
d_gene: .; abundance: .; v_gene: TRBV2; j_gene: TRBJ2-2; CDR3nt: TGTGCCAGCAGTGAAGTTAGGAACACCGGGGAGCTGTTTTTT; CDR3aa: CASSEVRNTGELFF
d_gene: .; abundance: .; v_gene: TRBV6-1; j_gene: TRBJ2-7; CDR3nt: TGTGCCAGCAGTGAACTGGGATCGGGCTACGAGCAGTACTTC; CDR3aa: CASSELGSGYEQYF
d_gene: TRBD2; abundance: .; v_gene: TRBV14; j_gene: TRBJ2-5; CDR3nt: TGTGCCAGCAGCATGCGGGAGGGCCCGGAGACCCAGTACTTC; CDR3aa: CASSMREGPETQYF
d_gene: .; abundance: .; v_gene: TRBV2; j_gene: TRBJ1-5; CDR3nt: TGTGCCAGCAGTGATACGGAACAGCCCCAGCATTTT; CDR3aa: CASSDTEQPQHF
d_gene: .; abundance: .; v_gene: TRBV6-1; j_gene: TRBJ1-3; CDR3nt: TGTGCCGGAGCAGGGGAGCCTGGAAACACCATATATTTT; CDR3aa: CAGAGEPGNTIYF
d_gene: .; abundance: .; v_gene: TRBV6-1; j_gene: TRBJ1-4; CDR3nt: TGTGCCAGCAGTGGACATTTGGATGAAAAACTGTTTTTT; CDR3aa: CASSGHLDEKLFF
d_gene: TRBD1; abundance: .; v_gene: TRBV2; j_gene: TRBJ2-1; CDR3nt: TGTGCCAGCGTAAAGGGGGCGCATAATGAGCAGTTCTTC; CDR3aa: CASVKGAHNEQFF
d_gene: TRBD2; abundance: .; v_gene: TRBV5-1; j_gene: TRBJ2-7; CDR3nt: TGCGCCAGCAGCCCCTCGAGGGAGGGTCTCTACGAGCAGTACTTC; CDR3aa: CASSPSREGLYEQYF
d_gene: .; abundance: .; v_gene: TRBV9; j_gene: TRBJ2-7; CDR3nt: TGTGCCAGCAGCCCGAGGCAGGGCAGTACCGACGAGCAGTACTTC; CDR3aa: CASSPRQGSTDEQYF
d_gene: .; abundance: .; v_gene: TRBV5-1; j_gene: TRBJ2-6; CDR3nt: TGCGCCAGCAGCGCTGAACCCTCTGGGGCCAACGTCCTGACTTTC; CDR3aa: CASSAEPSGANVLTF
d_gene: .; abundance: .; v_gene: TRBV6-5; j_gene: TRBJ2-2; CDR3nt: TGTGCCAGCGTCGCTGGGGGTGGGGGAGGGGAGCTGTTTTTT; CDR3aa: CASVAGGGGGELFF
d_gene: .; abundance: .; v_gene: TRBV4-1; j_gene: TRBJ1-4; CDR3nt: TGCGCCAGCAGCCAAGCTCTCGGGGGTATTAATGAAAAACTGTTTTTT; CDR3aa: CASSQALGGINEKLFF
d_gene: .; abundance: once; v_gene: TRBV2; j_gene: TRBJ2-3; CDR3nt: TGTGCCAGCATGACGGAAGCGAACGGGGCTACGCAGTATTTT; CDR3aa: CASMTEANGATQYF
d_gene: .; abundance: .; v_gene: TRBV4-3; j_gene: TRBJ1-4; CDR3nt: TGCGCCAGCAGCCAAGGCGGCACCATTAATGAAAAACTGTTTTTT; CDR3aa: CASSQGGTINEKLFF
d_gene: TRBD1; abundance: .; v_gene: TRBV6-1; j_gene: TRBJ2-7; CDR3nt: TGTGCCAGCACTGACAGGGGGCTAACATACGAGCAGTACTTC; CDR3aa: CASTDRGLTYEQYF
d_gene: .; abundance: .; v_gene: TRBV30; j_gene: TRBJ1-1; CDR3nt: TGTGCCTGGAGGGAAGACACTGAAGCTTTCTTT; CDR3aa: CAWREDTEAFF
d_gene: TRBD2; abundance: .; v_gene: TRBV5-1; j_gene: TRBJ2-3; CDR3nt: TGCGCCAGCAGCTTGACTGTAGCGGGGGGGACAGATACGCAGTATTTT; CDR3aa: CASSLTVAGGTDTQYF
d_gene: TRBD2; abundance: .; v_gene: TRBV7-9; j_gene: TRBJ2-1; CDR3nt: TGTGCCAGCAGCTCCAACCGCGGGGGGGCCGTGGATGAGCAGTTCTTC; CDR3aa: CASSSNRGGAVDEQFF
d_gene: .; abundance: .; v_gene: TRBV10-1; j_gene: TRBJ1-1; CDR3nt: TGCGCCAGCTCCCTCGCTCCAGGGAGGACTGAAGCTTTCTTT; CDR3aa: CASSLAPGRTEAFF
d_gene: .; abundance: few; v_gene: TRBV4-1; j_gene: TRBJ1-3; CDR3nt: TGCGCCAGCAGCCAAGACAGGGAAGTCCGAAACACCATATATTTT; CDR3aa: CASSQDREVRNTIYF
d_gene: .; abundance: few; v_gene: TRBV4-2; j_gene: TRBJ1-6; CDR3nt: TGTGCCAGCAGCCAAGGTGAGACGGACGCGGGATCACCCCTCCACTTT; CDR3aa: CASSQGETDAGSPLHF
d_gene: TRBD1; abundance: .; v_gene: TRBV2; j_gene: TRBJ1-3; CDR3nt: TGTGCCAGCAGTCTCCGGGACAGGGCCCGGGGCACCATATATTTT; CDR3aa: CASSLRDRARGTIYF
d_gene: TRBD1; abundance: .; v_gene: TRBV7-2; j_gene: TRBJ2-7; CDR3nt: TGTGCCAGCAGCTCCACGACAGGGGTGAAAATTTACGAGCAGTACTTC; CDR3aa: CASSSTTGVKIYEQYF
d_gene: .; abundance: .; v_gene: TRBV10-3; j_gene: TRBJ2-3; CDR3nt: TGTGCCATCAGTGGGGTTGAGAGCACAGATACGCAGTATTTT; CDR3aa: CAISGVESTDTQYF
d_gene: .; abundance: .; v_gene: TRBV9; j_gene: TRBJ2-2; CDR3nt: TGTGCCAGCAGCGTAGGGGGCTCGGGCACCGGGGAGCTGTTTTTT; CDR3aa: CASSVGGSGTGELFF
d_gene: .; abundance: .; v_gene: TRBV11-3; j_gene: TRBJ2-7; CDR3nt: TGTGCCAGCAGCCACCGTCAGGGGTCCTACGAGCAGTACTTC; CDR3aa: CASSHRQGSYEQYF